A selection of T cell receptor beta chains follows, all from one sample in a study of T cells after somatic rescue of genetic block. Only in-frame clones appear in the TCRdb table, and some are missing; sequencing was by immunoSEQ multiplex PCR. The sample has about 70,000 clones, around 90% seen once. The sequencing input was peripheral blood mononuclear cells (PBMCs). The receptors derive from a man aged 35 to 55. The CDR3 runs from the conserved cysteine through the conserved F or W. Each record gives: D gene, V gene, J gene, clone size, CDR3 DNA, CDR3 protein. A D gene is named only where the DNA matches it firmly. For some rows the clone size is stated as once, few or many, or as a class when expanded; others skip it.

d_gene: TRBD1; v_gene: TRBV2; j_gene: TRBJ1-2; abundance: -; CDR3nt: TGTGCCAGCAAATCAGGACAGGGAACCTATGGCTACACCTTC; CDR3aa: CASKSGQGTYGYTF
d_gene: TRBD1; v_gene: TRBV5-6; j_gene: TRBJ1-2; abundance: -; CDR3nt: TGTGCCAGCAGCTTGGGGGCGGCAGGGGGCTACTATGGCTACACCTTC; CDR3aa: CASSLGAAGGYYGYTF
d_gene: -; v_gene: TRBV7-9; j_gene: TRBJ1-5; abundance: -; CDR3nt: TGTGCCAGCAGCTTAGGGGGGGATCAGCCCCAGCATTTT; CDR3aa: CASSLGGDQPQHF
d_gene: TRBD2; v_gene: TRBV5-3; j_gene: TRBJ2-3; abundance: -; CDR3nt: TGTGCCAGAAGCCAAAGCGGGACTAGCGGGGGGATAGATACGCAGTATTTT; CDR3aa: CARSQSGTSGGIDTQYF
d_gene: -; v_gene: TRBV28; j_gene: TRBJ2-7; abundance: -; CDR3nt: TGTGCCAGCAGACAGGACTCGGTTCACGAGCAGTACTTC; CDR3aa: CASRQDSVHEQYF
d_gene: TRBD2; v_gene: TRBV7-7; j_gene: TRBJ2-7; abundance: once; CDR3nt: TGTGCCAGCAGCCTACTAGCGGGAGGGTCCCAAATGCACTACGAGCAGTACTTC; CDR3aa: CASSLLAGGSQMHYEQYF
d_gene: -; v_gene: TRBV14; j_gene: TRBJ1-1; abundance: -; CDR3nt: TGTGCCAGCAGCCAAGATCTGAGGAACACTGAAGCTTTCTTT; CDR3aa: CASSQDLRNTEAFF
d_gene: -; v_gene: TRBV6-1; j_gene: TRBJ2-7; abundance: -; CDR3nt: TGTGCCAGCAGTGAAGAAGGGACTCCCTACGAGCAGTACTTC; CDR3aa: CASSEEGTPYEQYF
d_gene: -; v_gene: TRBV2; j_gene: TRBJ2-3; abundance: once; CDR3nt: TGTGCCAGCAGTACTATACAGGGTAGAGATACGCAGTATTTT; CDR3aa: CASSTIQGRDTQYF
d_gene: -; v_gene: TRBV2; j_gene: TRBJ1-5; abundance: -; CDR3nt: TGTGCCAGCAGTTACCGAACAGGGTTGAGCAATCAGCCCCAGCATTTT; CDR3aa: CASSYRTGLSNQPQHF
d_gene: -; v_gene: TRBV2; j_gene: TRBJ2-1; abundance: -; CDR3nt: TGTGCCAGCAGTGGATCGGCGGTCCGCAATGAGCAGTTCTTC; CDR3aa: CASSGSAVRNEQFF
d_gene: -; v_gene: TRBV27; j_gene: TRBJ2-2; abundance: -; CDR3nt: TGTGCCAGCATTGCGGTTGGGGGGAGAAGGGCCGGGGAGCTGTTTTTT; CDR3aa: CASIAVGGRRAGELFF
d_gene: -; v_gene: TRBV5-1; j_gene: TRBJ2-1; abundance: -; CDR3nt: TGCGCCAGCTCAGCGGGTAGCTCCTACAATGAGCAGTTCTTC; CDR3aa: CASSAGSSYNEQFF
d_gene: -; v_gene: TRBV28; j_gene: TRBJ2-3; abundance: -; CDR3nt: TGTGCCAGCAGTTCTCTCTATTTCGGGGGAGTGGTAGATACGCAGTATTTT; CDR3aa: CASSSLYFGGVVDTQYF
d_gene: -; v_gene: TRBV9; j_gene: TRBJ1-6; abundance: -; CDR3nt: TGTGCCAGCAGCGAGGATCCTCCGAATTCACCCCTCCACTTT; CDR3aa: CASSEDPPNSPLHF
d_gene: -; v_gene: TRBV27; j_gene: TRBJ1-6; abundance: -; CDR3nt: TGTGCCAGCAGTAGCCAGAGTAATTCACCCCTCCACTTT; CDR3aa: CASSSQSNSPLHF
d_gene: -; v_gene: TRBV28; j_gene: TRBJ2-2; abundance: -; CDR3nt: TGTGCCAGCAGTAACGACAGGTTCTATGCTCTGGGCACCGGGGAGCTGTTTTTT; CDR3aa: CASSNDRFYALGTGELFF
d_gene: -; v_gene: TRBV6-6; j_gene: TRBJ1-4; abundance: -; CDR3nt: TGTGCCAGCAGTTACGAAGGGACGAATAATGAAAAACTGTTTTTT; CDR3aa: CASSYEGTNNEKLFF
d_gene: TRBD1; v_gene: TRBV6-5; j_gene: TRBJ1-1; abundance: -; CDR3nt: TGTGCCAGCAGCCGGACAGGCCGAAACACTGAAGCTTTCTTT; CDR3aa: CASSRTGRNTEAFF
d_gene: -; v_gene: TRBV19; j_gene: TRBJ2-1; abundance: -; CDR3nt: TGTGCCAGTAGCCCCCGGGTAGAGGGGTACTACAATGAGCAGTTCTTC; CDR3aa: CASSPRVEGYYNEQFF
d_gene: TRBD1; v_gene: TRBV28; j_gene: TRBJ1-2; abundance: -; CDR3nt: TGTGCCAGCAGTTCCACGGACAGGGTCTATGGCTACACCTTC; CDR3aa: CASSSTDRVYGYTF
d_gene: -; v_gene: TRBV9; j_gene: TRBJ1-2; abundance: -; CDR3nt: TGTGCCAGCAGCGCGTACACTAACTATGGCTACACCTTC; CDR3aa: CASSAYTNYGYTF
d_gene: -; v_gene: TRBV5-1; j_gene: TRBJ1-2; abundance: -; CDR3nt: TGCGCCAGCAGCTTGGTTGGACAGAGTAACTATGGCTACACCTTC; CDR3aa: CASSLVGQSNYGYTF
d_gene: TRBD2; v_gene: TRBV14; j_gene: TRBJ2-2; abundance: -; CDR3nt: TGTGCCAGCAGCCCGGGACTAGCGGGATTTCGTACCGGGGAGCTGTTTTTT; CDR3aa: CASSPGLAGFRTGELFF
d_gene: TRBD2; v_gene: TRBV30; j_gene: TRBJ2-7; abundance: -; CDR3nt: TGTGCCTGGAGTGTACTGGGACTAGCATACGAGCAGTACTTC; CDR3aa: CAWSVLGLAYEQYF
d_gene: TRBD2; v_gene: TRBV5-4; j_gene: TRBJ2-3; abundance: -; CDR3nt: TGTGCCAGCAGCCCTGGCCTGGCTAGCGGGACAGATACGCAGTATTTT; CDR3aa: CASSPGLASGTDTQYF
d_gene: TRBD2; v_gene: TRBV6-4; j_gene: TRBJ2-7; abundance: -; CDR3nt: TGTGCCAGCAGTGACACCGGAGAGGACCCGGGACTAGCGAGCTCCTACGAGCAGTACTTC; CDR3aa: CASSDTGEDPGLASSYEQYF
d_gene: TRBD2; v_gene: TRBV11-3; j_gene: TRBJ2-3; abundance: -; CDR3nt: TGTGCCAGCAGCACGGGACTAGCGGGAGGCGGGCAGTATTTT; CDR3aa: CASSTGLAGGGQYF
d_gene: TRBD1; v_gene: TRBV4-2; j_gene: TRBJ2-4; abundance: -; CDR3nt: TGTGCCAGCAGCCAACCGACAGGGGGCGAAGCCAAAAACATTCAGTACTTC; CDR3aa: CASSQPTGGEAKNIQYF
d_gene: -; v_gene: TRBV18; j_gene: TRBJ1-1; abundance: once; CDR3nt: TGTGCCAGCTCCCCAGGGGAAAGGGCTGAAGCTTTCTTT; CDR3aa: CASSPGERAEAFF
d_gene: TRBD2; v_gene: TRBV4-2; j_gene: TRBJ2-5; abundance: -; CDR3nt: TGTGCCAGCAGCCAAGAAGCGGGAGAAGAGACCCAGTACTTC; CDR3aa: CASSQEAGEETQYF
d_gene: -; v_gene: TRBV2; j_gene: TRBJ2-7; abundance: -; CDR3nt: TGTGCCAACGGGCGGAGCTCCTACGAGCAGTACTTC; CDR3aa: CANGRSSYEQYF
d_gene: -; v_gene: TRBV6-5; j_gene: TRBJ2-3; abundance: -; CDR3nt: TGTGCCAGCAGTTCGGGAGATTCCACAGATACGCAGTATTTT; CDR3aa: CASSSGDSTDTQYF
d_gene: -; v_gene: TRBV5-1; j_gene: TRBJ2-1; abundance: -; CDR3nt: TGCGCCAGCAGCGGCGACCTGGCTCTTGAGCAGTTCTTC; CDR3aa: CASSGDLALEQFF
d_gene: -; v_gene: TRBV6-5; j_gene: TRBJ2-4; abundance: -; CDR3nt: TGTGCCAGCAATCCGGGGTCGAAAGCCAAAAACATTCAGTACTTC; CDR3aa: CASNPGSKAKNIQYF
d_gene: -; v_gene: TRBV5-1; j_gene: TRBJ2-3; abundance: -; CDR3nt: TGCGCCAGCAGCCTTAGCACAGATACGCAGTATTTT; CDR3aa: CASSLSTDTQYF
d_gene: -; v_gene: TRBV25-1; j_gene: TRBJ1-1; abundance: -; CDR3nt: TGTGCCAGCAGTGATTACCGACGGTCTGAAGCTTTCTTT; CDR3aa: CASSDYRRSEAFF
d_gene: -; v_gene: TRBV4-3; j_gene: TRBJ1-1; abundance: once; CDR3nt: TGCGCCAGCAGCCAAGATTTAGGAACAGGGCTTGGCACTGAAGCTTTCTTT; CDR3aa: CASSQDLGTGLGTEAFF
d_gene: TRBD1; v_gene: TRBV11-3; j_gene: TRBJ2-3; abundance: -; CDR3nt: TGTGCCAGCAGCCCCGGACAGGGGCTCACAGATACGCAGTATTTT; CDR3aa: CASSPGQGLTDTQYF
d_gene: -; v_gene: TRBV5-1; j_gene: TRBJ2-5; abundance: -; CDR3nt: TGCGCCAGCAGCCGGGGCCAAGAGACCCAGTACTTC; CDR3aa: CASSRGQETQYF
d_gene: -; v_gene: TRBV6-1; j_gene: TRBJ2-3; abundance: -; CDR3nt: TGTGCCAGCAGTGGGGGATCTAGCACAGATACGCAGTATTTT; CDR3aa: CASSGGSSTDTQYF
d_gene: TRBD1; v_gene: TRBV6-6; j_gene: TRBJ1-1; abundance: -; CDR3nt: TGTGCCAGCAGTTACAGAGACAGGGAGGGGAACACTGAAGCTTTCTTT; CDR3aa: CASSYRDREGNTEAFF
d_gene: -; v_gene: TRBV19; j_gene: TRBJ2-3; abundance: -; CDR3nt: TGTGCCAGTAGTATAAGGGGGGGAGATACGCAGTATTTT; CDR3aa: CASSIRGGDTQYF
d_gene: TRBD1; v_gene: TRBV5-6; j_gene: TRBJ2-7; abundance: -; CDR3nt: TGTGCCAGCAGCTTAATACTTCGGAGGGACAGGACCTACGAGCAGTACTTC; CDR3aa: CASSLILRRDRTYEQYF
d_gene: -; v_gene: TRBV18; j_gene: TRBJ1-1; abundance: -; CDR3nt: TGTGCCAGCTCGGGGGACACTGAAGCTTTCTTT; CDR3aa: CASSGDTEAFF
d_gene: TRBD2; v_gene: TRBV5-1; j_gene: TRBJ2-1; abundance: -; CDR3nt: TGCGCCAGCGGGGTGGGAGGGCCCCCCAATGAGCAGTTCTTC; CDR3aa: CASGVGGPPNEQFF
d_gene: TRBD1; v_gene: TRBV10-2; j_gene: TRBJ2-7; abundance: -; CDR3nt: TGCGCCAGCAAGACAGGGATAAGAGACGAGCAGTACTTC; CDR3aa: CASKTGIRDEQYF
d_gene: TRBD1; v_gene: TRBV6-1; j_gene: TRBJ2-7; abundance: -; CDR3nt: TGTGCCAGCAGCCGGGACAGGGCACTCGAGCAGTACTTC; CDR3aa: CASSRDRALEQYF
d_gene: TRBD1; v_gene: TRBV6-5; j_gene: TRBJ2-7; abundance: -; CDR3nt: TGTGCCAGCAGTATGTCCAGGGGGCTTTACGAGCAGTACTTC; CDR3aa: CASSMSRGLYEQYF
d_gene: TRBD2; v_gene: TRBV7-2; j_gene: TRBJ2-3; abundance: -; CDR3nt: TGTGCCAGCAGCTTAGTGGGCGGGAGGGCCCCAGATACGCAGTATTTT; CDR3aa: CASSLVGGRAPDTQYF
d_gene: -; v_gene: TRBV5-1; j_gene: TRBJ2-7; abundance: -; CDR3nt: TGCGCCAGCAGCTTTTATCCAGGCCCCTCCTACGAGCAGTACTTC; CDR3aa: CASSFYPGPSYEQYF
d_gene: -; v_gene: TRBV7-2; j_gene: TRBJ1-3; abundance: -; CDR3nt: TGTGCCAGCAGGACCTCGGGTCCCGCGGGCTCTGGAAACACCATATATTTT; CDR3aa: CASRTSGPAGSGNTIYF
d_gene: TRBD2; v_gene: TRBV18; j_gene: TRBJ2-7; abundance: -; CDR3nt: TGTGCCAGCTCACCGGGACTAGCGGAGGCCCCCGAAAGCTCCTACGAGCAGTACTTC; CDR3aa: CASSPGLAEAPESSYEQYF
d_gene: TRBD2; v_gene: TRBV5-1; j_gene: TRBJ2-3; abundance: -; CDR3nt: TGCGCCAGCAGCTTGGGGCGACTAGCGGGGGTACCTAGCACAGATACGCAGTATTTT; CDR3aa: CASSLGRLAGVPSTDTQYF
d_gene: -; v_gene: TRBV4-1; j_gene: TRBJ2-2; abundance: -; CDR3nt: TGCGCCAGCAGCCAAGCCCCTCTGGTGGGGGCGAAGAAATCGAACACCGGGGAGCTGTTTTTT; CDR3aa: CASSQAPLVGAKKSNTGELFF
d_gene: TRBD2; v_gene: TRBV5-4; j_gene: TRBJ2-5; abundance: -; CDR3nt: TGTGCCAGCAGCTTATCTAGCGGGGGCGCGGAGACCCAGTACTTC; CDR3aa: CASSLSSGGAETQYF
d_gene: TRBD2; v_gene: TRBV7-2; j_gene: TRBJ2-3; abundance: -; CDR3nt: TGTGCCAGCAGCCGACCCTCTAGCGGGGGTCGCACAGATACGCAGTATTTT; CDR3aa: CASSRPSSGGRTDTQYF
d_gene: -; v_gene: TRBV7-8; j_gene: TRBJ2-7; abundance: -; CDR3nt: TGTGCCAGCAGCCGCAGGGATTCCTACGAGCAGTACTTC; CDR3aa: CASSRRDSYEQYF
d_gene: -; v_gene: TRBV5-5; j_gene: TRBJ2-7; abundance: -; CDR3nt: TGTGCCAGCAGCTTGTCTCCTTCCTACGAGCAGTACTTC; CDR3aa: CASSLSPSYEQYF
d_gene: TRBD2; v_gene: TRBV5-5; j_gene: TRBJ2-3; abundance: once; CDR3nt: TGTGCCAGCAGCTTGGTCGCGACTAGCGGGGGGGCCCAAGATACGCAGTATTTT; CDR3aa: CASSLVATSGGAQDTQYF